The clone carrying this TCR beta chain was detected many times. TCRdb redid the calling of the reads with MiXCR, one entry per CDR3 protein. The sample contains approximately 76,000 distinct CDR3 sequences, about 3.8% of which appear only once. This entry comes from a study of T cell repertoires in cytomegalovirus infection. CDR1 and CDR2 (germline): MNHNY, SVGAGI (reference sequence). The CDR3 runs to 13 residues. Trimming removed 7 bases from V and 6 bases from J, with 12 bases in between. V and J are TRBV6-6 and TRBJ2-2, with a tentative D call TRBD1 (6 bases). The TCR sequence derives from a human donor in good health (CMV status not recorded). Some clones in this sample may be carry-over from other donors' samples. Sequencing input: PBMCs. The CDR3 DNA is TGTGCCAGCATACAGGGACAACCCGGGGAGCTGTTTTTT. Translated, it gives CASIQGQPGELFF.